This TCR beta chain was sequenced during a study of blood T cell repertoires in COVID-19. Profiling relied on immunoSEQ multiplex PCR, and the TCRdb table lists in-frame clones only, not all of them. The sample shows 470,000 or so clones, roughly 85% of them seen only once. This CDR3 has 14 amino acids. V was trimmed by 5 bases and J by 9 bases, leaving 14 bases between them. Germline CDR1 reads SEHNR; CDR2 reads FQNEAQ (reference sequence). The chain has TRBV7-9 and TRBJ1-6; TRBD1 might be the D (6 bases). Sequencing was done on a sample of PBMCs or T cells enriched from blood (not recorded which). This TCR was recovered from a woman aged 18-29 years with acute COVID-19. The CDR3 DNA sequence: TGTGCCAGCAGCGTACAGGGAGGGGCTTCACCCCTCCACTTT. This sequence encodes CASSVQGGASPLHF.